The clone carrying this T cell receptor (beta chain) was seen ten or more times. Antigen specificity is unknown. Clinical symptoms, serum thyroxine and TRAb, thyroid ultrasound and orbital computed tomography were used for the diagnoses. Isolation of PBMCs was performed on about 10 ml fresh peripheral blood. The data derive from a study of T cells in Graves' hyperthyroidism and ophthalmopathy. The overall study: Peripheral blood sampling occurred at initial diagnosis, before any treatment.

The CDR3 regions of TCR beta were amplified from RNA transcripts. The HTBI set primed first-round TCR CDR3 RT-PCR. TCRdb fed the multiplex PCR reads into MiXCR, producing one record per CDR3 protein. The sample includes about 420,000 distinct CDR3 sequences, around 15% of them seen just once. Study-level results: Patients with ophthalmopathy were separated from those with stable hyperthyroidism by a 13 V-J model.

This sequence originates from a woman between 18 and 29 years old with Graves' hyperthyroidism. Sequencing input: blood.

For the CDR3, the DNA is TGTGCCCGAAGAGCCGGGACGGTGAACACTGAAGCTTTCTTT. It encodes CARRAGTVNTEAFF. This chain connects TRBV30 to TRBJ1-1; possible D gene TRBD1, 5 bases. Trimming took off 8 bases at V and 0 bases at J, with 16 bases between the two ends. This CDR3 comprises 14 residues. CDR1 and CDR2 from the germline V gene are GTSNPN and SVGIG (reference sequence).